The present entry profiles one TCR beta chain with its context. Its specific antigen is unknown. Base-call qualities are not available, and no considerably larger clone is one nucleotide away. This sample's time point label indicates: around 4 weeks on oral tofacitinib. The treatment or condition label for this specimen denotes: oral pan-JAK inhibitor, 5-10 mg twice daily. From alopecia areata patients, peripheral blood was collected along with lesional scalp punch biopsies. PBMCs were separated by density centrifugation and stained for CD3, CD4 and CD8, after which CD4+ and CD8+ T cells were sorted on a FACSAria. These data originate in a study of CD8+ T cells in alopecia areata listed by TCRdb under 2018. With regard to the full study: The treated patients, all with moderate-to-severe alopecia areata, were enrolled in an open-label pilot trial of oral tofacitinib given at 5 to 10 mg twice daily. Patients received tofacitinib for 6 to 18 months and were then followed off drug for 6 months to check for delayed response and recurrence. Disease severity in treated patients was measured with the SALT score, which quantifies the percentage of affected scalp surface area. In both human patients and the C3H/HeJ mouse model, the study applied high-throughput TCRbeta sequencing to look at T cell clonal expansion in alopecia areata. Human TCRbeta sequencing covered scalp tissue and sorted CD4+ and CD8+ peripheral blood T cells from patchy and totalis/universalis alopecia areata patients and healthy controls. Biopsies were taken from tofacitinib-treated patients at baseline and at 4 and 24 weeks of treatment, and a later scalp biopsy was taken in several of the tofacitinib-treated patients. Scalp clonality was compared across normal scalp (n=4), patchy alopecia areata scalp (n=8), and alopecia totalis/universalis scalp (n=8). RNA was extracted with the PAXgene miRNA kit for fixed scalp, the miRNeasy kit for PBMCs, and the RNeasy kit for mouse skin. immunoSEQ multiplex PCR using 35 Vbeta forward primers and 13 Jbeta reverse primers was used to amplify TCRbeta CDR3 regions.

Libraries were built with the immunoSEQ multiplex PCR assay. RNA was extracted from all samples and reverse transcribed into cDNA, which served as template for TCR sequencing. First-strand cDNA was synthesized using SuperScript III with a 2:1 mix of oligo-dT and random hexamers. A synthetic immune receptor repertoire was used to gauge amplification bias, and whatever bias remained was removed computationally. As for how the authors treated the data: After raw reads were preprocessed to remove errors, the CDR3 was defined following IMGT conventions as running from the conserved cysteine to phenylalanine. To get clonality, Shannon entropy was normalized by log2 of the number of productive unique TCRs and the result was subtracted from 1. Scalp TCRbeta sequences were cross-referenced with sorted blood CD4 and CD8 repertoires so that the CD4 or CD8 identity of scalp clones could be inferred. This is the immuneACCESS table as TCRdb keeps it, with only in-frame sequences that have V and J called. A part of the clones is gone; compared with another copy, unresolved V genes explain less than half, and the rest is unexplained. That table furnishes V, J and clone size, whereas the DNA furnished D and trimming. The sample has about 220,000 clones on record, 50% to 60% of them singletons. The ten top clones hold roughly 1.4% of the sample.

What the work shows at the level of the full study, not this receptor alone: During tofacitinib treatment, many expanded lesional clones stuck around in both scalp and blood, and this persistence may partly explain why relapse happens after treatment is stopped. TCR sequences shared between patients were less clear than in mice, possibly partly because of HLA diversity in the patient population. Because the treated cohort was small and had just a single nonresponder, larger studies are needed to establish links between baseline CD8+ expansion and response. With tofacitinib, both scalp clonality and the number of expanded CD8+ clones among the top 100 scalp clones went down significantly. Compared with normal scalp, lesional scalp, particularly in alopecia totalis/universalis, had higher clonality and more expanded CD8+ clones, which suggests antigenic drive. Scalp TCR repertoire analysis is complicated because resident alphabeta T cells in normal human skin are also sequenced, whereas mouse skin is dominated by gammadelta T cells.

Here V drops 6 bases and J drops 6 bases, and the junction holds 9 bases not matched to any gene. The germline V gene specifies LGHNA as CDR1 and YSLEER as CDR2. The CDR3, from cysteine to phenylalanine, totals 14 residues. The entry retains the CDR3 DNA only, 42 bases that are in frame from base 1. This clonotype originated in a human donor with alopecia areata. The starting material was CD4+ T cells sorted from blood, obtained at week 4, from a patient treated with tofacitinib. The chain employs TRBV4-3 and TRBJ1-2, with 8 bases matching TRBD1. The DNA sequence reads TGCGCCAGCAGAAAGGGCACAGGGGGTCATGGCTACACCTTC. Its protein reads: CASRKGTGGHGYTF.